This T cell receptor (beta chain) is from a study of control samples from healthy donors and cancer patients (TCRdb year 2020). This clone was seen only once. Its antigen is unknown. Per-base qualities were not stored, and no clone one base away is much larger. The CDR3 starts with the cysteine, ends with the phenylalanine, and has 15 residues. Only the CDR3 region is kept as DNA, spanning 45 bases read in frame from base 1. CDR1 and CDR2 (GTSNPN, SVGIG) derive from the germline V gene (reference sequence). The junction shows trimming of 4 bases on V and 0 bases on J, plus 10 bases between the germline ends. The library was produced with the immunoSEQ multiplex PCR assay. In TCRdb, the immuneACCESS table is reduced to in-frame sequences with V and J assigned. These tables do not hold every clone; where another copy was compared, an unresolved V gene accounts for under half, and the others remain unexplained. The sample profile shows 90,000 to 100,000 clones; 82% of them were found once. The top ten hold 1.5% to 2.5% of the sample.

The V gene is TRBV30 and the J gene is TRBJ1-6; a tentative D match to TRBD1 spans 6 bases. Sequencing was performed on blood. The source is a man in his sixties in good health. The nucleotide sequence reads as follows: TGTGCCTGGACTACAGGGAGCTCCTATAATTCACCCCTCCACTTT. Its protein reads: CAWTTGSSYNSPLHF.